Shown below are 10 T cell receptor beta chains from a single sample sequenced in a study of T-cell memory formation after mild COVID-19. TCRdb passed the 5' RACE reads through MiXCR, listing each CDR3 protein once. Of under 150,000 distinct CDR3 sequences listed, about 20% were seen once; the top ten hold around 41%. Source material: PBMCs or a T cell subset sorted from them (not recorded which). All receptors derive from a man between 18 and 35 years old who had mild COVID-19 (a few samples of this study predate the infection). Cell type and time point are not known.

This clonotype was picked up a small number of times. The J gene is TRBJ2-5, the V gene TRBV25-1, with D possibly TRBD2 on 6 matching bases. Germline V gene sequence: CDR1 MGHDK, CDR2 SYGVNS. V gave up 3 bases and J gave up 2 bases, with 13 bases separating them. CDR3 length equals 15 residues. CDR3 nucleotides: TGTGCCAGCAGTGACCGGCTAGCGCTTCAAGAGACCCAGTACTTC. This gives the protein CASSDRLALQETQYF. Looking up the rest from reference TRBV25-1 and TRBJ2-5 gives the full variable domain: EADIYQTPRYLVIGTGKKITLECSQTMGHDKMYWYQQDPGMELHLIHYSYGVNSTEKGDLSSESTVSRIRTEHFPLTLESARPSHTSQYLCASSDRLALQETQYFGPGTRLLVL.

This clonotype was seen at least ten times. The V gene is TRBV13, the J gene TRBJ2-6; TRBD1 is a possible D gene (6 bases). Between the trimmed V and J ends, which lost 5 bases and 0 bases, there was a span of 14 bases. Germline V gene sequence: CDR1 PRHDT, CDR2 FYEKMQ (reference sequence). This CDR3 has 17 residues. CDR3 nucleotide sequence: TGTGCCAGCAGCCCTCGTTGGGACACCTCTGGGGCCAACGTCCTGACTTTC. Its translation: CASSPRWDTSGANVLTF.

The chain carries TRBV5-5 and TRBJ2-4, with D possibly TRBD2 on 6 matching bases. Germline V gene lookup returns CDR1 SGHKS and CDR2 YYEKEE (reference sequence). CDR3 length: 15 residues. V was pared by 4 bases and J by 1 base, with 12 bases between. Written as DNA, the CDR3 is TGTGCCAGCAGCCCCCCAGGGAGGGCCAAAAACATTCAGTACTTC. It encodes CASSPPGRAKNIQYF. The full variable domain, with the rest looked up from reference TRBV5-5 and TRBJ2-4, is DAGVTQSPTHLIKTRGQQVTLRCSPISGHKSVSWYQQVLGQGPQFIFQYYEKEERGRGNFPDRFSARQFPNYSSELNVNALLLGDSALYLCASSPPGRAKNIQYFGAGTRLSVL.

The chain uses TRBV25-1 and TRBJ2-1; 8 bases line up with TRBD2. Losses at the gene ends were 4 bases for V and 2 bases for J; bases not matched to a gene: 7. The CDR3 runs 16 residues. The germline V gene has CDR1 MGHDK and CDR2 SYGVNS. The CDR3 spells CASSGSGGLAYNEQFF. CDR3 DNA: TGTGCCAGCAGTGGGTCGGGGGGGCTTGCCTACAATGAGCAGTTCTTC. Full variable domain (outside the CDR3, taken from reference TRBV25-1 and TRBJ2-1): EADIYQTPRYLVIGTGKKITLECSQTMGHDKMYWYQQDPGMELHLIHYSYGVNSTEKGDLSSESTVSRIRTEHFPLTLESARPSHTSQYLCASSGSGGLAYNEQFFGPGTRLTVL.

The table lists this clonotype with a few counts. The chain uses TRBV2 and TRBJ1-1; D is unclear. V was pared by 0 bases and J by 0 bases, with 8 bases between. The CDR3 spans 15 residues. CDR1 and CDR2 (germline): SNHLY, FYNNEI. CDR3 coding DNA: TGTGCCAGCAGTGAAGCTGCTGAGGTGAACACTGAAGCTTTCTTT. It is translated as CASSEAAEVNTEAFF.

This clonotype was observed a handful of times. The V and J genes are TRBV7-9 and TRBJ2-7; no firm D call. CDR1 is SEHNR and CDR2 is FQNEAQ in the germline V gene (reference sequence). The V gene lost 1 base and the J gene lost 3 bases, with 7 bases spanning the gap. The CDR3 totals 13 residues. For the CDR3, the DNA is TGTGCCAGCAGCTTAGAGGAGAACTACGAGCAGTACGTC. Translating gives CASSLEENYEQYV.

The sample holds a few counts of this clonotype. The chain joins TRBV7-9 to TRBJ1-1; D remains unclear. CDR3 length equals 16 residues. Germline CDR1 reads SEHNR; CDR2 reads FQNEAQ (reference sequence). V shed 6 bases and J shed 0 bases, with 17 bases lying between them. CDR3 coding DNA: TGTGCCAGCAGACCTCAGGTTGGCCCCCTGAACACTGAAGCTTTCTTT. Translated: CASRPQVGPLNTEAFF. The variable domain in full, completed from reference TRBV7-9 and TRBJ1-1, reads DTGVSQNPRHKITKRGQNVTFRCDPISEHNRLYWYRQTLGQGPEFLTYFQNEAQLEKSRLLSDRFSAERPKGSFSTLEIQRTEQGDSAMYLCASRPQVGPLNTEAFFGQGTRLTVV.

A few counts support this clonotype. The chain has TRBV29-1 and TRBJ2-2; D not certain. V was shortened by 6 bases and J by 2 bases, with 7 bases between the two germline ends. In germline, CDR1 is SQVTM, CDR2 ANQGSEA. The CDR3 is made up of 12 amino acids. CDR3 DNA: TGCAGCGTCTGGGGAAACACCGGGGAGCTGTTTTTT. It translates to CSVWGNTGELFF.

The V call is TRBV20-1, the J call TRBJ2-5, with D unresolved. This CDR3 is built from 11 residues. V dropped 4 bases and J dropped 4 bases, with 7 bases sitting between them. From germline, CDR1 is DFQATT and CDR2 SNEGSKA (reference sequence). The CDR3: CSATGLETQYF. Written as DNA, the CDR3 is TGCAGTGCTACCGGGCTAGAGACCCAGTACTTC.

CDR3 nucleotide sequence: TGCGCCAGCAGCCAAGAGACGGGGGACCAAGAGACCCAGTACTTC. It is translated as CASSQETGDQETQYF. The rearrangement uses TRBV4-3 and TRBJ2-5, with TRBD2 as a possible D gene (6 bases). CDR3 length equals 15 residues. V shed 0 bases and J shed 0 bases, with 8 bases lying between them. CDR1 and CDR2 (germline): LGHNA, YSLEER.